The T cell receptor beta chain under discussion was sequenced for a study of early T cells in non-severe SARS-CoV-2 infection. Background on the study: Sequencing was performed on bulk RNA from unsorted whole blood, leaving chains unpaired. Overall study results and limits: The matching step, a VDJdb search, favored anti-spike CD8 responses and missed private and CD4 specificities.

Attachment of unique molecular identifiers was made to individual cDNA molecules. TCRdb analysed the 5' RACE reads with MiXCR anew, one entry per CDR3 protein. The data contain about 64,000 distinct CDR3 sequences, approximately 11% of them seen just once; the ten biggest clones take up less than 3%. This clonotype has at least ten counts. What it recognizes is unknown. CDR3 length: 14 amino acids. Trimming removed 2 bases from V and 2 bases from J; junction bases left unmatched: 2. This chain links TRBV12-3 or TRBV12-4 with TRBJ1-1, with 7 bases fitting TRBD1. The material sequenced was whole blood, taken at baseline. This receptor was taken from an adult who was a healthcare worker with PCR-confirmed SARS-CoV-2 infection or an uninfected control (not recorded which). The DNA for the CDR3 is TGTGCCAGCAGTTTAACAGGGGCCAACACTGAAGCTTTCTTT. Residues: CASSLTGANTEAFF.